Given below is one TCR beta chain in context. Libraries were prepared by immunoSEQ multiplex PCR; TCRdb keeps only in-frame clonotypes and omits some of them. Of tens of thousands of clones detected, about three quarters appear once; the ten largest clones hold less than 50%. This record comes from a study of T cell responses to AZD1222 COVID-19 vaccine. V lost 5 bases, J lost 6 bases, and 6 bases stayed unmatched. Per germline, CDR1 SEHNR and CDR2 FQNEAQ (reference sequence). The CDR3 runs to 15 residues. The starting material was peripheral blood, obtained 28 days after the second AZD1222 dose. The receptor was isolated from an adult who received the AZD1222 COVID-19 vaccine. The J gene is TRBJ2-1, the V gene TRBV7-9; 11 bases agree with TRBD1. The chain's CDR3 is CASSRGQGVVNEQFF. DNA of the CDR3: TGTGCCAGCAGCCGGGGACAGGGGGTAGTCAATGAGCAGTTCTTC.